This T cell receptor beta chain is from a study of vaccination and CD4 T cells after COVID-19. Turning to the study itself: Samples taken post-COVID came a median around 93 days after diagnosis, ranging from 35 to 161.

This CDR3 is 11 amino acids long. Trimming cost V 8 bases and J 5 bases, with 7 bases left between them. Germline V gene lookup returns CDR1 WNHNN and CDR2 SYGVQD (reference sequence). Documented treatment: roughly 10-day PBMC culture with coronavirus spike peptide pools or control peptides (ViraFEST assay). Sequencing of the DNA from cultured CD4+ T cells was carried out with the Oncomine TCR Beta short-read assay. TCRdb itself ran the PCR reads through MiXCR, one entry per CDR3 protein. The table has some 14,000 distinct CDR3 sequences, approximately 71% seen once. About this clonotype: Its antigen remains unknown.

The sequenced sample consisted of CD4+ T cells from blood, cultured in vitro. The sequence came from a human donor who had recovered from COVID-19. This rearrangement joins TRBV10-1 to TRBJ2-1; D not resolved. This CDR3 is CASVGDNEQFF. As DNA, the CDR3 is TGCGCCAGCGTTGGGGACAATGAGCAGTTCTTC.